This TCR beta chain was identified in a study of CD8+CD57+ T cells in acquired aplastic anemia. J lost 5 bases, V lost 2 bases, and 10 bases had no gene match. The germline gives CDR1 SGDLS, CDR2 YYNGEE. CDR3 length equals 16 residues. It was genomic DNA that served as the template for profiling TCR beta VDJ and CDR3. One entry per CDR3 protein results from TCRdb running MiXCR on the reads. Here the sample spans 90,000 to 130,000 distinct CDR3 sequences, less than 65% being singletons. This clonotype was recorded many times. Sequencing was performed on sorted CD4+, CD8+, or CD8+CD57+ T cells (not recorded which) from PBMCs. This chain links TRBV9 with TRBJ2-5, with TRBD2 matching 9 bases. The sequence came from a human donor in good health, serving as a control. DNA for the CDR3: TGTGCCAGCAGCGTGTGGGAGGGACTAGCAGGCGAGACCCAGTACTTC. It specifies CASSVWEGLAGETQYF.